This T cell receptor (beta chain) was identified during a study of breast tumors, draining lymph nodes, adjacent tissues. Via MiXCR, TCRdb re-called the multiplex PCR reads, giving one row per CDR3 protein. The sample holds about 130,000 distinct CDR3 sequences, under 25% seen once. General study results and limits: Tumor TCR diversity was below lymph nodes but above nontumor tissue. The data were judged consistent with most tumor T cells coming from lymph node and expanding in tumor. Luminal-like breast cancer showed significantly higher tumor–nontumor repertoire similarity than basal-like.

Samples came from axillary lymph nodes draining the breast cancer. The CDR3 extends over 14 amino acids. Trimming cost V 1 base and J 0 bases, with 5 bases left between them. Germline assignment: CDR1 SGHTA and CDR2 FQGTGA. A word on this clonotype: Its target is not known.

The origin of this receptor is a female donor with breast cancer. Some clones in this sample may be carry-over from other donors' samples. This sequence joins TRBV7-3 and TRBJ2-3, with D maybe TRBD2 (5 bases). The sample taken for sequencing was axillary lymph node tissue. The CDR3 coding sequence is TGTGCCAGCAGCTTAAGGACTAGCACAGATACGCAGTATTTT. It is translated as CASSLRTSTDTQYF.